This T cell receptor beta chain comes out of a study of vaccination effects on CD4 cells after COVID-19. TCRdb keeps only in-frame clones here, not all; method: immunoSEQ multiplex PCR. The table lists approximately 29,000 clones, roughly 81% of them singletons. Cells that had been cultured for approximately eleven days were the source of isolated CD4+ T cells. Participants each got two BNT162b2 or mRNA-1273 vaccine doses. Days 3 and 7 were when half the medium was replaced with IL-2 medium. Of note for this clone: The antigen is unknown.

General study points: Marked contraction was observed in infection-induced and vaccine-induced clones late after vaccination. Convalescent patients in the study were few, and early post-infection timepoints were absent.

The CDR3 is 17 amino acids. The V and J ends lost 0 bases and 4 bases, in that order; junction bases with no gene match: 9. Germline V gene lookup returns CDR1 MNHEY and CDR2 SVGEGT. The rearrangement uses TRBV6-2 or TRBV6-3 and TRBJ2-1, with 7 nucleotides matching TRBD2. The clonotype originates from a human donor who received a COVID-19 vaccine. The source material was CD4+ T cells from PBMCs cultured without peptide, sampled after COVID-19 vaccination. This CDR3 reads CASSYSPPEGLYNEQFF. CDR3 coding DNA: TGTGCCAGCAGTTACTCGCCGCCAGAGGGACTATACAATGAGCAGTTCTTC.